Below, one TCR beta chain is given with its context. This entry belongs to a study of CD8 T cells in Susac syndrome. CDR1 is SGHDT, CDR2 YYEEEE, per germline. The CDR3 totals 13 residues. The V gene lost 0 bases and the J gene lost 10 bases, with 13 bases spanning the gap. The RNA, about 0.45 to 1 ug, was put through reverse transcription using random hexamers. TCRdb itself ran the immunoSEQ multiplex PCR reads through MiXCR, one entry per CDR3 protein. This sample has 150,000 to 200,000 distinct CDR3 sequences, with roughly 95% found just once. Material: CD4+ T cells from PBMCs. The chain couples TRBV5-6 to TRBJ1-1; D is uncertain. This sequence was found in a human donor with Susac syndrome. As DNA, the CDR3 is TGTGCCAGCAGCTTGGGCCAGCGGATGGGAGCTTTCTTT. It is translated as CASSLGQRMGAFF.